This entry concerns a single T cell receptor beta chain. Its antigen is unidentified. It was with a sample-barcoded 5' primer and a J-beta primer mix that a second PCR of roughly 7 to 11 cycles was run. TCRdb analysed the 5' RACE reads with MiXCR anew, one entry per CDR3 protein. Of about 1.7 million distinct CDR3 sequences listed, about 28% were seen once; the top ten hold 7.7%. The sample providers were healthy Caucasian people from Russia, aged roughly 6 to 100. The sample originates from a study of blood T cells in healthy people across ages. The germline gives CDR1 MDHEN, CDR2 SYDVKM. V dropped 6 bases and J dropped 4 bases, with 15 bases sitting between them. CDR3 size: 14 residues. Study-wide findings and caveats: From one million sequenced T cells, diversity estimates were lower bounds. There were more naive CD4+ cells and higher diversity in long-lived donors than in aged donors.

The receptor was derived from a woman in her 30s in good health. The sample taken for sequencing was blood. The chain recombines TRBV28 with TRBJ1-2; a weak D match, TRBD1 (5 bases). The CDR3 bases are TGTGCCAGCAGGTACAGACAGTTAGGCTATGGCTACACCTTC. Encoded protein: CASRYRQLGYGYTF.